The 15 T cell receptor beta chains in this list originate from one sample, sequenced in a study of molecular identifiers for immune sequencing clone quantification. TCRdb re-analysed the PCR reads in MiXCR, keeping a single row per CDR3 protein. This sample has roughly 9,700 distinct CDR3 sequences, with 19% found just once. Sequences were obtained from naive CD8+ T cells from blood, with Jurkat cell RNA spiked in. Subset: FACS-sorted CD8+CD4-CCR7+CD45RA+ naive T cells. Source of these receptors: a human donor in good health. Some libraries in this study had Jurkat cell RNA spiked in.

The chain carries TRBV19 and TRBJ2-1; TRBD2 matches 9 bases. CDR1 is LNHDA, CDR2 SQIVND, per germline (reference sequence). This CDR3 has 16 amino acids. The trim removed 5 bases at V and 9 bases at J, leaving 14 bases unmatched. In nucleotides, the CDR3 is TGTGCCAGTAGTCCATCCGCGGGAGGGCCCTCGGGTGAGCAGTTCTTC. Translation: CASSPSAGGPSGEQFF.

This clonotype is labeled medium-sized (0.01 to 0.1%). The J gene is TRBJ2-3, the V gene TRBV12-3 or TRBV12-4, with D uncertain. Trimming took 7 bases from V and 2 from J, leaving 7 bases between them. CDR3 length equals 12 residues. CDR3 coding DNA: TGTGCCAGCACCCTTAACACAGATACGCAGTATTTT. This encodes CASTLNTDTQYF.

This clonotype is medium-sized (0.01 to 0.1%) by share. V and J are TRBV28 and TRBJ1-5; D not resolved. The CDR3 spans 11 residues. Per germline, CDR1 MDHEN and CDR2 SYDVKM. Trimming left V 3 bases short and J 7 bases short, with 4 bases between. The CDR3 sequence is CASSLGQPQHF. CDR3 nucleotide sequence: TGTGCCAGCAGTTTGGGCCAGCCCCAGCATTTT. Full variable domain (outside the CDR3, taken from reference TRBV28 and TRBJ1-5): DVKVTQSSRYLVKRTGEKVFLECVQDMDHENMFWYRQDPGLGLRLIYFSYDVKMKEKGDIPEGYSVSREKKERFSLILESASTNQTSMYLCASSLGQPQHFGDGTRLSIL.

Note on this clonotype: Being one base from a much bigger clone, this may be a read error. V and J are TRBV12-3 or TRBV12-4 and TRBJ2-1; D possibly uses TRBD1 or TRBD2 (6 bases each). This CDR3 comprises 13 residues. V lost 7 bases to trimming and J lost 7 bases, with 14 bases between them. The CDR3 DNA is TGTGCCAGCACCCTAAGGGGGGCGAATGAGCAGTTCTTC. Protein sequence: CASTLRGANEQFF.

V usage is TRBV10-3 and J usage is TRBJ2-7; D call uncertain. The germline gives CDR1 ENHRY, CDR2 SYGVKD. V lost 4 bases, J lost 3 bases, and 13 bases lay in between. CDR3 length: 14 amino acids. CDR3 sequence (DNA): TGTGCCATCAGTGCTACGACTGGCGGCTACGAGCAGTACTTC. Amino acid sequence: CAISATTGGYEQYF.

This clonotype was found many times. The CDR3 region has the DNA TGTGCCAGCTCACTGGACTACTCAGGCGCCGATGAGCAGTTCTTC. Translated: CASSLDYSGADEQFF. The chain has TRBV18 and TRBJ2-1; TRBD2 is a possible D gene (6 bases). Trimming shortened V by 4 bases and J by 8 bases, and 18 bases separated the two germline ends. CDR1 and CDR2 (germline): KGHSH, LQKENI. This CDR3 spans 15 amino acids.

This clonotype appeared a few times. CDR3 region: CASSLEMSSGRRYNEQFF. In nucleotides, the CDR3 is TGTGCCAGCAGCTTAGAGATGAGTAGCGGGAGGCGGTACAATGAGCAGTTCTTC. The chain links TRBV11-1 to TRBJ2-1; 10 nucleotides agree with TRBD2. V lost 1 base to trimming and J lost 4 bases; unmatched junction nucleotides: 10. The CDR3 length is 18 residues. Germline CDR1 SGHAT, CDR2 FQDESV (reference sequence).

This clonotype is deemed medium-sized. The chain's CDR3 is CASSLALAGAPGELFF. CDR3 in DNA: TGCGCCAGCAGCTTGGCACTAGCGGGAGCCCCCGGGGAGCTGTTTTTT. The rearrangement links TRBV5-1 to TRBJ2-2; 11 nucleotides align to TRBD2. Per germline, CDR1 SGHRS and CDR2 YFSETQ. The junction had 4 bases not matched to a gene; V was cut back by 0 bases and J by 6 bases. The CDR3 runs 16 residues.

By frequency in the sample, this clonotype is medium-sized. The rearrangement joins TRBV28 to TRBJ2-5, with D tentatively TRBD2 (6 bases). The CDR3 is 12 amino acids. Trimming cost V 7 bases and J 9 bases, with 15 bases left between them. Germline V CDR1 and CDR2: MDHEN, SYDVKM. The CDR3 is CASTRGLSAQYF. The DNA for the CDR3 is TGTGCCAGCACCCGGGGACTCTCGGCCCAGTACTTC.

The chain employs TRBV24-1 and TRBJ2-7; the match to TRBD1 covers 7 bases. CDR3 length: 15 residues. CDR1 and CDR2 (germline): KGHDR, SFDVKD. V was pared by 2 bases and J by 6 bases, with 9 bases of the junction left unmatched. CDR3 nucleotides: TGTGCCACCAGTGATTCCCAGGGGGTAAGGGGCGAGCAGTACTTC. It yields the protein CATSDSQGVRGEQYF.

This clonotype has ten or more counts. This chain connects TRBV29-1 to TRBJ2-1; TRBD2 aligns across 13 bases. This CDR3 spans 18 amino acids. After removal of 0 bases from V and 3 bases from J, the junction contained 8 bases not matched to a gene. Germline loops: CDR1 SQVTM, CDR2 ANQGSEA. Here the CDR3 DNA reads TGCAGCGTTGAAGACTGGACTAGCGGGAGCCTAAACTACAATGAGCAGTTCTTC. Translation: CSVEDWTSGSLNYNEQFF.

By its share, this clonotype is medium-sized. This sequence joins TRBV4-1 and TRBJ2-7, with TRBD1 matching 9 bases. CDR3 length: 19 amino acids. J lost 0 bases, V lost 4 bases, and 16 bases had no gene match. Germline lookup yields CDR1 MGHRA and CDR2 YSYEKL. Written as DNA, the CDR3 is TGCGCCAGCAGCCCCTACCATGACAGGGGGAAGGGATTCTCCTACGAGCAGTACTTC. Amino acid sequence: CASSPYHDRGKGFSYEQYF.

This clonotype was seen a few times. The V gene is TRBV5-1, the J gene TRBJ2-1; TRBD2 aligns across 10 bases. This CDR3 has 16 amino acids. Germline-derived CDR1 and CDR2 are SGHRS and YFSETQ. The J segment lost 9 bases and the V segment lost 0 bases, leaving 9 bases of the junction unmatched. The CDR3 loop reads CASSLGLAGVVSEQFF. The CDR3 DNA is TGCGCCAGCAGCTTGGGGCTAGCGGGAGTGGTTAGTGAGCAGTTCTTC.

This clonotype was seen a single time. The rearrangement uses TRBV11-2 and TRBJ2-7; no clear D gene. Germline CDR1 is SGHAT and CDR2 is FQNNGV. The CDR3 is made up of 13 amino acids. The V end was cut by 1 base, the J end by 3 bases, with 7 bases between. CDR3 nucleotides: TGTGCCAGCAGCTTAGCCTCTCACTACGAGCAGTACTTC. Encoded protein: CASSLASHYEQYF.

The V call is TRBV25-1, the J call TRBJ2-6, with a possible D match to TRBD1 (5 bases). The length of the CDR3 is 16 residues. V lost 7 bases and J 1 base, leaving 14 bases between the germline ends. Germline lookup yields CDR1 MGHDK and CDR2 SYGVNS. In nucleotides, the CDR3 is TGTGCCAGCACAGGGCTCGGTGGGTCTGGGGCCAACGTCCTGACTTTC. Translating gives CASTGLGGSGANVLTF.